The 32 T cell receptor beta chains below were found in one sample sequenced in a study of T cells in Graves' hyperthyroidism and ophthalmopathy. Researchers took RNA transcripts and amplified the TCR beta CDR3 regions from them. Carried out on the TCR CDR3, a first-round RT-PCR used the HTBI primer set. TCRdb used MiXCR to reprocess the multiplex PCR reads, holding one entry per CDR3 protein. The table lists 500,000 or so distinct CDR3 sequences, around 16% of them singletons. The sequenced sample was blood. All receptors come from a woman aged 25-40 years with Graves' ophthalmopathy.

This chain's CDR3 is CASRGQFIGNTIYF. CDR3 sequence (DNA): TGTGCCAGCAGGGGACAGTTTATAGGAAACACCATATATTTT. The rearrangement uses TRBV12-3 or TRBV12-4 and TRBJ1-3; 7 bases align to TRBD1. Trimming took 6 bases from V and 4 from J; bases not matched to a gene: 6. This CDR3 has 14 amino acids.

This clonotype was observed at least ten times. The V and J genes are TRBV12-3 or TRBV12-4 and TRBJ1-1; D gene unclear. Trimming took 6 bases from V and 1 from J, leaving 9 bases between them. The CDR3 spans 13 residues. Here the CDR3 DNA reads TGTGCCAGCAGCAGACATACGAACACTGAAGCTTTCTTT. It is translated as CASSRHTNTEAFF.

The chain is built from TRBV13 and TRBJ2-1, with D maybe TRBD2 (5 bases). The germline CDR1 and CDR2 sequences are PRHDT and FYEKMQ (reference sequence). The CDR3 is 12 amino acids. Trimming left V 5 bases short and J 6 bases short, with 8 bases between. CDR3 loop: CASSTGTNEQFF. The DNA for the CDR3 is TGTGCCAGCAGCACGGGAACCAATGAGCAGTTCTTC.

The chain uses TRBV6-1 and TRBJ2-7; 8 nucleotides align to TRBD1. V gave up 5 bases and J gave up 5 bases; unmatched junction bases: 20. The CDR3 covers 18 residues. Germline V gene lookup returns CDR1 MNHNS and CDR2 SASEGT. The CDR3 DNA reads TGTGCCAGCAGTTCATATGAACAAATTGGGACAGGAACCCACGAGCAGTACTTC. It is translated as CASSSYEQIGTGTHEQYF.

This clonotype occurred many times. The rearrangement uses TRBV7-2 and TRBJ1-4; 8 bases are a match to TRBD1. Per germline, CDR1 SGHTA and CDR2 FQGNSA. The CDR3 contains 14 residues. J was trimmed by 6 bases and V by 7 bases; bases with no gene match: 7. In DNA, the CDR3 is TGTGCCAGCACCAAGGACAGGGTGGATGAAAAACTGTTTTTT. Amino acid sequence: CASTKDRVDEKLFF.

In its sample, this clonotype was seen a few times. The chain employs TRBV20-1 and TRBJ1-6; D uncertain. This CDR3 has 13 amino acids. Germline V gene sequence: CDR1 DFQATT, CDR2 SNEGSKA (reference sequence). V lost 6 bases and J 2 bases, leaving 8 bases between the germline ends. CDR3 amino acids: CSAEATYNSPLHF. The CDR3 DNA follows: TGCAGTGCCGAAGCAACCTATAATTCACCCCTCCACTTT.

This clonotype showed up many times. This rearrangement joins TRBV11-2 to TRBJ2-7, with 13 bases fitting TRBD2. Germline assignment: CDR1 SGHAT and CDR2 FQNNGV. The length of the CDR3 is 20 residues. V was pared by 4 bases and J by 5 bases, with 20 bases of the junction left unmatched. In DNA, the CDR3 is TGTGCCAGCAGCTCGCTAAGGTACAATGGACTAGCGGGAGTTCGGCACGAGCAGTACTTC. This translates into CASSSLRYNGLAGVRHEQYF.

This clonotype showed up many times. The rearrangement uses TRBV11-2 and TRBJ2-3; 10 bases align to TRBD1. The germline V gene has CDR1 SGHAT and CDR2 FQNNGV. V was pared by 9 bases and J by 6 bases, with 12 bases of the junction left unmatched. The CDR3 consists of 15 residues. This chain's CDR3 is CASRTGGSRRDTQYF. The CDR3 nucleotides are TGTGCCAGTCGGACAGGGGGTAGTCGGAGGGATACGCAGTATTTT.

As DNA, the CDR3 is TGCGCCAGCAGCGAAACAGGGGATTTTCGTGAAAAACTGTTTTTT. As protein: CASSETGDFREKLFF. This rearrangement joins TRBV4-3 to TRBJ1-4; TRBD1 aligns across 7 bases. The CDR3 has 15 amino acids. Germline loops: CDR1 LGHNA, CDR2 YSLEER. V lost 5 bases, J lost 7 bases, and 10 bases stayed unmatched.

The chain recombines TRBV5-6 with TRBJ2-3; D is possibly TRBD2 (6 bases). From germline, CDR1 is SGHDT and CDR2 YYEEEE. The CDR3 spans 15 residues. With 2 bases removed from V and 0 bases from J, the gap between germline ends came to 10 bases. The CDR3 region is CASSLPGLSTDTQYF. CDR3 DNA: TGTGCCAGCAGCTTACCGGGACTTAGCACAGATACGCAGTATTTT.

Concerning this clonotype itself: A read error may explain this, as a much larger clone is one base away. This chain uses TRBV7-2 with TRBJ2-5; TRBD2 is a possible D gene (6 bases). V was clipped by 4 bases and J by 4 bases, with 13 bases between them. The CDR3 spans 14 residues. Germline CDR1 SGHTA, CDR2 FQGNSA. The CDR3 region has the DNA TGTGCCAGCAGCTCCCCCAGGAGGGGAGAGACCCAGTACTTC. Protein product: CASSSPRRGETQYF.

Points on this clonotype: A much larger clone differs from this one at a single base, so this may be a read error. This chain joins TRBV30 and TRBJ1-5; the D is unclear. This CDR3 has 15 residues. The germline V gene has CDR1 GTSNPN and CDR2 SVGIG (reference sequence). The germline V and J ends were trimmed by 2 bases and 3 bases, with 14 bases remaining between them. DNA for the CDR3: TGTGCCTGGAGTTCTCAGAGTAGACACAATCAGCCCCAGCATTTT. Translated: CAWSSQSRHNQPQHF.

The CDR3 DNA reads TGTGCCACCAGACGGTGGAACACTGAAGCTTTCTTT. As protein: CATRRWNTEAFF. This rearrangement joins TRBV7-9 to TRBJ1-1; no firm D call. There are 12 residues in the CDR3. Trimming cost V 10 bases and J 1 base, with 10 bases left between them. Germline V gene sequence: CDR1 SEHNR, CDR2 FQNEAQ (reference sequence).

The J gene is TRBJ1-2, the V gene TRBV5-1, with unresolved D. The CDR3 covers 14 residues. Germline loops: CDR1 SGHRS, CDR2 YFSETQ. V lost 0 bases, J lost 2 bases, and 8 bases lay in between. The CDR3 region is CASSLDAMNYGYTF. The CDR3 nucleotides read TGCGCCAGCAGCTTGGACGCCATGAACTATGGCTACACCTTC.

This clonotype has ten or more counts. CDR3 in DNA: TGTGCCAGCAGCCAAGCTCGCGAGCAGTACTTC. Protein sequence: CASSQAREQYF. The chain employs TRBV3-1 and TRBJ2-7, with D hard to call. Germline V CDR1 and CDR2: LGHDT, YNNKEL (reference sequence). V lost 1 base and J 6 bases, leaving 4 bases between the germline ends. This CDR3 is built from 11 residues.

This clonotype was observed a handful of times. This chain's CDR3 is CASSLKWADTQYF. DNA of the CDR3: TGTGCCAGCAGCTTAAAGTGGGCAGATACGCAGTATTTT. The chain is built from TRBV7-9 and TRBJ2-3; no clear D gene. The germline CDR1 and CDR2 sequences are SEHNR and FQNEAQ (reference sequence). This CDR3 contains 13 residues. V was cut by 2 bases and J by 4 bases, with 7 bases left in between.

The chain is built from TRBV6-1 and TRBJ1-1, with D perhaps TRBD1 (6 bases). The CDR3 covers 15 residues. Deletions cut 0 bases from V and 1 base from J, with 9 bases between. Germline values: CDR1 MNHNS, CDR2 SASEGT. CDR3 in DNA: TGTGCCAGCAGTGAAGCCAGGGGCTGGAACACTGAAGCTTTCTTT. Amino acids: CASSEARGWNTEAFF.

This clonotype was seen repeatedly, ten times or more. The chain links TRBV28 to TRBJ2-4, with D perhaps matching TRBD2 (6 bases). The V end lost 5 bases, the J end lost 8 bases, and 22 bases lay between the germline ends. CDR3 size: 16 residues. From germline, CDR1 is MDHEN and CDR2 SYDVKM. This CDR3 is CASSGGSRVAQDIQYF. CDR3 nucleotide sequence: TGTGCCAGCAGTGGGGGGTCCAGGGTAGCTCAGGACATTCAGTACTTC.

A few counts support this clonotype. The chain's CDR3 is CASSVSGGAGENTEAFF. CDR3 bases: TGTGCCAGCAGCGTAAGTGGGGGCGCGGGTGAGAACACTGAAGCTTTCTTT. V and J are TRBV9 and TRBJ1-1; tentatively, D is TRBD1 (6 bases). The germline V gene encodes CDR1 SGDLS and CDR2 YYNGEE. V was trimmed by 1 base and J by 1 base, leaving 17 bases between them. The CDR3 is made up of 17 amino acids.

There are many counts of this clonotype. The chain joins TRBV20-1 to TRBJ2-7, with D unresolved. CDR3 length: 14 amino acids. Germline loops: CDR1 DFQATT, CDR2 SNEGSKA (reference sequence). V was cut by 6 bases and J by 4 bases, with 19 bases left in between. DNA for the CDR3: TGCAGTGCCGCTTTGGTGGTCGGATTTTACGAGCAGTACTTC. Its translation is CSAALVVGFYEQYF.

This clonotype was observed many times. V is TRBV30 and J is TRBJ2-1, with TRBD2 identical over 7 bases. Trimming at V came to 0 bases and at J to 2 bases, leaving 4 bases not matched to a gene. The CDR3 consists of 15 residues. CDR1 and CDR2 from the germline V gene are GTSNPN and SVGIG (reference sequence). This CDR3 is CAWSVEAGPYNEQFF. DNA for the CDR3: TGTGCCTGGAGTGTAGAAGCGGGACCCTACAATGAGCAGTTCTTC.

This clonotype was detected many times. This chain uses TRBV20-1 with TRBJ2-1, with D unresolved. This CDR3 comprises 15 residues. CDR1 is DFQATT, CDR2 SNEGSKA, per germline (reference sequence). V was trimmed by 0 bases and J by 0 bases, leaving 9 bases between them. The CDR3 region has the DNA TGCAGTGCTAGAGATCCAGGAGCCTCCTACAATGAGCAGTTCTTC. Protein: CSARDPGASYNEQFF.

This clonotype was detected many times. The genes are TRBV3-1 and TRBJ2-1; 7 nucleotides align to TRBD2. The CDR3 totals 15 residues. Germline lookup yields CDR1 LGHDT and CDR2 YNNKEL (reference sequence). V shed 4 bases and J 5 bases; nucleotides not matched to a gene: 8. CDR3 nucleotide sequence: TGTGCCAGCAGCCCATACTCCGGGGGGAACAATGAGCAGTTCTTC. This translates into CASSPYSGGNNEQFF.

The rearrangement links TRBV6-5 to TRBJ2-7, with TRBD2 matching over 8 bases. Germline loops: CDR1 MNHEY, CDR2 SVGAGI. The CDR3 has 14 amino acids. With V trimmed by 2 bases and J by 6 bases, 6 bases remained unmatched. The CDR3 DNA reads as TGTGCCAGCAGTTACACGGGAGGGCCCGGCGAGCAGTACTTC. Its translation: CASSYTGGPGEQYF.

This clonotype was seen at least ten times. V is TRBV28 and J is TRBJ1-2; D remains ambiguous. This CDR3 has 15 residues. Germline CDR1 reads MDHEN; CDR2 reads SYDVKM. V lost 3 bases and J 4 bases, leaving 15 bases between the germline ends. CDR3 sequence: CASSFGGVMGYGYTF. CDR3 nucleotide sequence: TGTGCCAGCAGTTTTGGTGGGGTAATGGGCTATGGCTACACCTTC.

This clonotype appeared a few times. The chain links TRBV6-2 or TRBV6-3 to TRBJ2-1, with TRBD2 matching 16 bases. The germline CDR1 and CDR2 sequences are MNHEY and SVGEGT. The V and J ends lost 6 bases and 4 bases, in that order; junction bases with no gene match: 6. The CDR3 runs 17 residues. The CDR3 DNA is TGTGCCAGCAGCTCCGGGACTAGCGGGAGGGCTTACAATGAGCAGTTCTTC. Protein product: CASSSGTSGRAYNEQFF.

This clonotype was observed many times. The chain joins TRBV20-1 to TRBJ2-5, with 11 bases fitting TRBD2. V shed 6 bases and J 1 base; nucleotides not matched to a gene: 10. Germline CDR1 DFQATT, CDR2 SNEGSKA (reference sequence). The CDR3 covers 16 residues. The CDR3 protein is CSANGLAGGSQETQYF. CDR3 sequence (DNA): TGCAGTGCCAACGGACTAGCGGGTGGGTCCCAAGAGACCCAGTACTTC.

This clonotype was seen at least ten times. V and J are TRBV5-1 and TRBJ1-1; TRBD1 is a possible D gene (6 bases). The germline V gene encodes CDR1 SGHRS and CDR2 YFSETQ. Trimming shortened V by 4 bases and J by 0 bases, and 13 bases separated the two germline ends. The CDR3 totals 15 residues. The CDR3 nucleotides read TGCGCCAGCAGCGGGGGACACACGTTGAACACTGAAGCTTTCTTT. This translates into CASSGGHTLNTEAFF.

The chain employs TRBV5-4 and TRBJ2-5, with 7 nucleotides matching TRBD1. After removal of 4 bases from V and 4 bases from J, the junction contained 7 bases not matched to a gene. Germline V gene lookup returns CDR1 SGHNT and CDR2 YYREEE (reference sequence). The CDR3 has 14 amino acids. Here the CDR3 reads CASSQSTGRETQYF. In DNA, the CDR3 is TGTGCCAGCAGCCAGTCGACAGGGCGAGAGACCCAGTACTTC. Supplemented by reference TRBV5-4 and TRBJ2-5, the full variable domain reads ETGVTQSPTHLIKTRGQQVTLRCSSQSGHNTVSWYQQALGQGPQFIFQYYREEENGRGNFPPRFSGLQFPNYSSELNVNALELDDSALYLCASSQSTGRETQYFGPGTRLLVL.

This clonotype was found many times. This chain joins TRBV28 and TRBJ2-5, with 9 positions matching TRBD1. The CDR3 has 15 residues. CDR1 and CDR2 (germline): MDHEN, SYDVKM. V dropped 7 bases and J dropped 2; count of bases not matched to a gene: 8. The CDR3 reads CASKSNRGHQETQYF. The CDR3 bases are TGTGCCAGCAAGAGCAACAGGGGGCATCAAGAGACCCAGTACTTC.

Ten or more counts support this clonotype. The chain links TRBV7-2 to TRBJ2-5; D is perhaps TRBD2 (6 bases). With 3 bases removed from V and 5 bases from J, the gap between germline ends came to 16 bases. The CDR3 is made up of 15 amino acids. The V gene's germline CDR1 is SGHTA and CDR2 FQGNSA. CDR3 residues: CASSLGPSSGETQYF. CDR3 in DNA: TGTGCCAGCAGCTTGGGGCCTAGCAGCGGGGAGACCCAGTACTTC.

This chain links TRBV27 with TRBJ1-6; TRBD1 is a possible D gene (6 bases). The CDR3 extends over 15 amino acids. Germline V gene lookup returns CDR1 MNHEY and CDR2 SMNVEV (reference sequence). V lost 5 bases to trimming and J lost 3 bases, with 11 bases between them. The CDR3 loop reads CASSTRTDYNSPLHF. The CDR3 nucleotides read TGTGCCAGCAGTACCCGGACAGACTATAATTCACCCCTCCACTTT.